This T cell receptor beta chain was observed in a study of blood T cell repertoires in COVID-19. Clones were read by immunoSEQ multiplex PCR, and TCRdb kept only the in-frame ones, dropping some. The table has 210,000 or so clones, almost 90% seen once. The CDR3 spans 13 residues. The germline CDR1 and CDR2 sequences are SGHTA and FQGTGA. Trimming took off 8 bases at V and 2 bases at J, with 11 bases between the two ends. Sequenced input: peripheral blood. This clonotype was sampled from a man between 18 and 35 years old with active or convalescent COVID-19. This chain connects TRBV7-3 to TRBJ2-3; weak D call: TRBD2 (5 bases). CDR3 loop: CASGLPFTDTQYF. The CDR3 DNA reads as TGTGCCAGCGGACTGCCGTTCACAGATACGCAGTATTTT.